The sequence of this TCR beta chain was determined in a study of blood T cell repertoires in COVID-19. Trimming cost V 1 base and J 10 bases, with 8 bases left between them. Germline CDR1 is KGHSH and CDR2 is LQKENI. CDR3 length: 12 amino acids. Authors' processing steps: Using reference gene primer amplification, nucleated cell counts were estimated. Profiled with immunoSEQ multiplex PCR; TCRdb holds only in-frame clones, not every one. V, J and clone size derive from that table, while D and trimming were established from the DNA sequence. The repertoire holds 150,000 or so clones, with about 85% as singletons.

Sequenced sample: peripheral blood. The TCR comes from a man in his fifties or sixties with COVID-19, enrolled during active disease. This chain connects TRBV18 to TRBJ2-1; D possibly corresponds to TRBD1 (5 bases). DNA of the CDR3: TGTGCCAGCTCACCACGATGGGGCGAGCAGTTCTTC. It encodes CASSPRWGEQFF.